This T cell receptor (beta chain) was profiled in a study of blood T cells in healthy people across ages. The study's findings and limits: Diversity of TCR beta per million T cells declined in a roughly linear way with age.

The CDR3 contains 16 residues. The trim removed 5 bases at V and 2 bases at J, leaving 11 bases unmatched. Germline V gene lookup returns CDR1 SEHNR and CDR2 FQNEAQ (reference sequence). The second PCR ran roughly 7 to 11 cycles with a sample-barcoded 5' primer and J-beta primers. MiXCR, applied by TCRdb to the 5' RACE reads, yields one record per CDR3 protein. The sample carries roughly 700,000 distinct CDR3 sequences, around a quarter recorded once. Details on this clonotype: The antigen is unknown.

Healthy Caucasian individuals from Russia aged roughly 6 to 90 were enrolled as donors. Peripheral blood samples of around 9.8 milliliters were drawn from each donor. These data were likewise used in another study, on T cells of mothers and their children. From that report: The M1S primer of the second PCR added sample barcodes and 2-4 random nucleotides.

The J gene is TRBJ2-7, the V gene TRBV7-9; 8 bases agree with TRBD2. The source is a boy younger than 18 in good health. Specimen: blood. CDR3: CASSPNAGGPTYEQYF. CDR3 nucleotides: TGTGCCAGCAGCCCAAACGCGGGGGGCCCTACCTACGAGCAGTACTTC.